Each of the 5 T cell receptor beta chains below was sequenced from the same sample in a study of blood T cell repertoires in COVID-19. Method: immunoSEQ multiplex PCR; TCRdb's copy keeps in-frame clones and lacks some. Among roughly 330,000 clones listed, approximately 88% were seen once. What was sequenced was PBMCs or T cells enriched from blood (not recorded which). The receptor set was obtained from a young man who had recovered from COVID-19.

This chain links TRBV9 with TRBJ2-3, with D tentatively TRBD1 (5 bases). The CDR3 length is 16 residues. V lost 0 bases and J 0 bases, leaving 11 bases between the germline ends. The germline V gene encodes CDR1 SGDLS and CDR2 YYNGEE. CDR3 amino acids: CASSVGAGPSTDTQYF. The CDR3 DNA follows: TGTGCCAGCAGCGTAGGGGCAGGGCCTAGCACAGATACGCAGTATTTT.

This chain uses TRBV2 with TRBJ1-3; D uncertain. The CDR3 is 15 residues long. V lost 2 bases to trimming and J lost 8 bases, with 16 bases between them. Per the germline V gene, CDR1 is SNHLY and CDR2 is FYNNEI. The CDR3 protein is CASSEFPAGMDTIYF. For the CDR3, the DNA is TGTGCCAGCAGTGAATTTCCGGCGGGAATGGACACCATATATTTT. The full variable domain, its missing parts supplied by reference TRBV2 and TRBJ1-3, is EPEVTQTPSHQVTQMGQEVILRCVPISNHLYFYWYRQILGQKVEFLVSFYNNEISEKSEIFDDQFSVERPDGSNFTLKIRSTKLEDSAMYFCASSEFPAGMDTIYFGEGSWLTVV.

The genes are TRBV11-2 and TRBJ2-3, with a weak D call TRBD2 (5 bases). This CDR3 has 16 residues. The V end lost 2 bases, the J end lost 10 bases, and 22 bases lay between the germline ends. Per germline, CDR1 SGHAT and CDR2 FQNNGV. The CDR3 is CASSLQPSGTTSAQYF. DNA of the CDR3: TGTGCCAGCAGCTTACAACCGAGCGGTACTACGTCGGCGCAGTATTTT.

The V gene is TRBV12-5, the J gene TRBJ1-2; the D is unclear. This CDR3 is built from 13 residues. Germline V gene lookup returns CDR1 LGHNT and CDR2 FRNRAP. The V end was cut by 0 bases, the J end by 8 bases, with 10 bases between. The DNA for the CDR3 is TGTGCTAGTGGTTTGGTACCCGGGGAGGGCTACACCTTC. Amino acids: CASGLVPGEGYTF. The full variable domain, its missing parts supplied by reference TRBV12-5 and TRBJ1-2, is DARVTQTPRHKVTEMGQEVTMRCQPILGHNTVFWYRQTMMQGLELLAYFRNRAPLDDSGMPKDRFSAEMPDATLATLKIQPSEPRDSAVYFCASGLVPGEGYTFGSGTRLTVV.

V gene TRBV7-9 combines with J gene TRBJ2-5, with 9 bases identical to TRBD2. Per germline, CDR1 SEHNR and CDR2 FQNEAQ (reference sequence). V trimming: 1 base; J trimming: 1 base; junction bases outside the gene matches: 7. This CDR3 has 17 amino acids. Written as DNA, the CDR3 is TGTGCCAGCAGCTTAGGGGGCAGCGGGGGGACCCAAGAGACCCAGTACTTC. It translates to CASSLGGSGGTQETQYF. The full variable domain, its missing parts supplied by reference TRBV7-9 and TRBJ2-5, is DTGVSQNPRHKITKRGQNVTFRCDPISEHNRLYWYRQTLGQGPEFLTYFQNEAQLEKSRLLSDRFSAERPKGSFSTLEIQRTEQGDSAMYLCASSLGGSGGTQETQYFGPGTRLLVL.